The clone carrying this T cell receptor (beta chain) was seen more than once but under ten times. The data belong to a study of blood T cells in healthy people across ages. Next came a second PCR, run for about 6 to 12 cycles, which used a sample-barcoded 5' primer along with a J-beta primer mix. MiXCR was run by TCRdb on the 5' RACE reads, yielding one entry per CDR3 protein. The sample has 1.5 million to 1.9 million distinct CDR3 sequences, around 40% seen once. This CDR3 is built from 16 residues. Looked up from germline, CDR1 is SEHNR and CDR2 is FQNEAQ (reference sequence). With V trimmed by 5 bases and J by 1 base, 8 bases remained unmatched.

The TCR originated in a woman aged 18-35 years in good health. Sample: blood. The genes are TRBV7-9 and TRBJ1-3, with 7 bases lining up with TRBD1. CDR3 coding DNA: TGTGCCAGCAGCCCCCCGGCAGGGGGATCTGGAAACACCATATATTTT. Translating gives CASSPPAGGSGNTIYF.